The 27 T cell receptor beta chains reported below all come from one sample, sequenced in a study of blood T cell repertoires in COVID-19. The data were produced by immunoSEQ multiplex PCR, yet TCRdb's version contains in-frame clones alone and is incomplete. The sample holds approximately 300,000 clones, approximately 90% seen once. What was sequenced was peripheral blood. These receptors were taken from a woman aged 25-40 years with COVID-19, enrolled during active disease.

The rearrangement links TRBV10-3 to TRBJ2-1; a weak D match, TRBD1 (5 bases). Per the germline V gene, CDR1 is ENHRY and CDR2 is SYGVKD. The V end was cut by 0 bases, the J end by 6 bases, with 9 bases between. The CDR3 runs 14 residues. The CDR3: CAISESVRGNEQFF. The CDR3 DNA reads TGTGCCATCAGTGAGTCGGTTAGGGGCAATGAGCAGTTCTTC.

This rearrangement joins TRBV11-2 to TRBJ2-7; TRBD2 matches at 8 bases. Losses at the gene ends were 1 base for V and 6 bases for J; bases not matched to a gene: 5. This CDR3 region has 14 residues. CDR1 is SGHAT, CDR2 FQNNGV, per germline. CDR3 sequence reads: CASSLAGRAVEQYF. The CDR3 coding sequence is TGTGCCAGCAGCTTAGCCGGGAGGGCCGTCGAGCAGTACTTC.

The V gene is TRBV12-3 or TRBV12-4, the J gene TRBJ1-2; D unresolved. V was shortened by 4 bases and J by 2 bases, with 8 bases between the two germline ends. The CDR3 contains 13 residues. The CDR3 region is CASSYQLNYGYTF. The CDR3 DNA follows: TGTGCCAGCAGTTACCAGTTGAACTATGGCTACACCTTC.

This chain joins TRBV19 and TRBJ2-3, with D unclear. Germline loops: CDR1 LNHDA, CDR2 SQIVND (reference sequence). The V gene lost 3 bases and the J gene lost 0 bases, with 10 bases spanning the gap. This CDR3 spans 15 amino acids. The CDR3 DNA sequence: TGTGCCAGTAGTATCGGCCAGGCAAGCACAGATACGCAGTATTTT. Translating it yields CASSIGQASTDTQYF.

The chain employs TRBV7-9 and TRBJ1-6; TRBD1 matches 9 bases. With 6 bases clipped from V and 4 bases from J, the junction kept 7 bases outside the gene matches. The CDR3 is 16 residues long. CDR1 and CDR2 from the germline V gene are SEHNR and FQNEAQ (reference sequence). The CDR3: CASSSGTGLYNSPLHF. For the CDR3, the DNA is TGTGCCAGCAGTTCCGGGACAGGGCTTTATAATTCACCCCTCCACTTT. Drawing the rest from reference TRBV7-9 and TRBJ1-6, the complete variable domain is DTGVSQNPRHKITKRGQNVTFRCDPISEHNRLYWYRQTLGQGPEFLTYFQNEAQLEKSRLLSDRFSAERPKGSFSTLEIQRTEQGDSAMYLCASSSGTGLYNSPLHFGNGTRLTVT.

This chain links TRBV18 with TRBJ1-5; TRBD1 agrees at 8 bases. V lost 4 bases to trimming and J lost 4 bases; unmatched junction nucleotides: 3. Germline assignment: CDR1 KGHSH and CDR2 LQKENI. The CDR3 is 14 amino acids. CDR3 amino acids: CASSRTGPNQPQHF. CDR3 nucleotide sequence: TGTGCCAGCTCACGGACAGGGCCGAATCAGCCCCAGCATTTT.

The genes are TRBV3-1 (or the pseudogene TRBV3-2) and TRBJ1-4; 7 bases match TRBD1. The CDR3 contains 14 residues. Germline assignment: CDR1 LGHDT and CDR2 YNNKEL (reference sequence). Losses at the gene ends were 4 bases for V and 7 bases for J; bases not matched to a gene: 6. CDR3 DNA: TGTGCCAGCAGCCGACAGGGTTCGGGTGAAAAACTGTTTTTT. Protein sequence: CASSRQGSGEKLFF.

The chain has TRBV28 and TRBJ1-4, with no clear D. The CDR3 is made up of 11 amino acids. Germline V lookup: CDR1 MDHEN, CDR2 SYDVKM. Deletions cut 6 bases from V and 10 bases from J, with 9 bases between. The CDR3 reads CASRLSGKLFF. In nucleotides, the CDR3 is TGTGCCAGCAGGCTATCCGGAAAACTGTTTTTT. The full variable domain, with the rest looked up from reference TRBV28 and TRBJ1-4, is DVKVTQSSRYLVKRTGEKVFLECVQDMDHENMFWYRQDPGLGLRLIYFSYDVKMKEKGDIPEGYSVSREKKERFSLILESASTNQTSMYLCASRLSGKLFFGSGTQLSVL.

The chain combines TRBV2 with TRBJ2-7; D is possibly TRBD1 (5 bases). This CDR3 has 14 residues. Deletions cut 0 bases from V and 2 bases from J, with 8 bases between. In germline, CDR1 is SNHLY, CDR2 FYNNEI. CDR3 sequence (DNA): TGTGCCAGCAGTGAAGCGGCAGGGACCTACGAGCAGTACTTC. This gives the protein CASSEAAGTYEQYF.

Here the CDR3 reads CASSYSGANTEAFF. In DNA, the CDR3 is TGTGCCAGCAGTTACTCAGGGGCTAACACTGAAGCTTTCTTT. This rearrangement joins TRBV6-5 to TRBJ1-1, with D possibly TRBD1 on 5 matching bases. CDR3 length: 14 residues. V was trimmed by 0 bases and J by 2 bases, leaving 7 bases between them. Germline-derived CDR1 and CDR2 are MNHEY and SVGAGI.

The gene calls are TRBV19 and TRBJ2-3; the match to TRBD2 covers 8 bases. Germline V gives CDR1 LNHDA, CDR2 SQIVND (reference sequence). The V segment lost 4 bases and the J segment 2 bases; nucleotides outside the gene matches: 5. The CDR3 is 15 residues long. The CDR3 nucleotides read TGTGCCAGTAGTAGGGTAGCGGGACCCACAGATACGCAGTATTTT. Translated, it gives CASSRVAGPTDTQYF.

This chain joins TRBV19 and TRBJ2-2, with 12 bases lining up with TRBD2. CDR1 is LNHDA, CDR2 SQIVND, per germline (reference sequence). Trimming removed 8 bases from V and 3 bases from J; junction bases left unmatched: 1. The CDR3 runs to 14 residues. CDR3 residues: CASGTSGYTGELFF. DNA for the CDR3: TGTGCCAGTGGGACTAGCGGGTACACCGGGGAGCTGTTTTTT.

The gene calls are TRBV2 and TRBJ2-7; tentative D call: TRBD2 (6 bases). CDR3 length: 12 amino acids. Trimming took off 11 bases at V and 2 bases at J, with 13 bases between the two ends. Germline V gives CDR1 SNHLY, CDR2 FYNNEI. CDR3 DNA sequence: TGTGCCGGTCGCGGGGAGGCCTACGAGCAGTACTTC. Translated, it gives CAGRGEAYEQYF. Looking up the rest from reference TRBV2 and TRBJ2-7 gives the full variable domain: EPEVTQTPSHQVTQMGQEVILRCVPISNHLYFYWYRQILGQKVEFLVSFYNNEISEKSEIFDDQFSVERPDGSNFTLKIRSTKLEDSAMYFCAGRGEAYEQYFGPGTRLTVT.

This rearrangement joins TRBV2 to TRBJ2-7; possible D gene TRBD2, 7 bases. The length of the CDR3 is 15 residues. Germline lookup yields CDR1 SNHLY and CDR2 FYNNEI. Trimming left V 7 bases short and J 0 bases short, with 16 bases between. CDR3 region: CASTGVGGPSYEQYF. The CDR3 DNA is TGTGCCAGCACCGGAGTGGGGGGGCCCTCCTACGAGCAGTACTTC.

The J gene is TRBJ1-2, the V gene TRBV30; TRBD1 might be the D (6 bases). V was clipped by 3 bases and J by 7 bases, with 21 bases between them. Looked up from germline, CDR1 is GTSNPN and CDR2 is SVGIG (reference sequence). CDR3 length: 15 residues. In nucleotides, the CDR3 is TGTGCCTGGAGAGCAGCCGGGACATCCATAGCTGGCTACACCTTC. This translates into CAWRAAGTSIAGYTF.

The chain links TRBV9 to TRBJ2-2, with 9 bases aligning to TRBD2. This CDR3 is built from 15 residues. V was clipped by 0 bases and J by 4 bases; unmatched bases: 1. Germline loops: CDR1 SGDLS, CDR2 YYNGEE. CDR3 loop: CASSVVAGATGELFF. CDR3 bases: TGTGCCAGCAGCGTAGTAGCGGGAGCCACCGGGGAGCTGTTTTTT.

The chain uses TRBV27 and TRBJ2-3; no clear D. This CDR3 contains 15 residues. Germline assignment: CDR1 MNHEY and CDR2 SMNVEV (reference sequence). V was cut by 6 bases and J by 0 bases, with 13 bases left in between. CDR3 loop: CASSRAHASTDTQYF. The CDR3 coding sequence is TGTGCCAGCAGCCGTGCGCACGCTAGCACAGATACGCAGTATTTT.

V is TRBV19 and J is TRBJ2-7; TRBD2 matches 10 bases. The CDR3 totals 14 residues. Germline trimming cut 5 bases from V and 5 bases from J; bases unmatched to any gene: 6. Germline CDR1 and CDR2: LNHDA and SQIVND (reference sequence). CDR3 nucleotides: TGTGCCAGTAGTTTAGGTCTAGCGGGAGACGAGCAGTACTTC. Its translation: CASSLGLAGDEQYF.

V gene TRBV6-6 combines with J gene TRBJ2-5; D perhaps matches TRBD2 (6 bases). Trimming took off 4 bases at V and 4 bases at J, with 13 bases between the two ends. Germline-derived CDR1 and CDR2 are MNHNY and SVGAGI (reference sequence). This CDR3 has 14 residues. The CDR3 DNA reads TGTGCCAGCAGTTCGGTGGAGGGAGGAGAGACCCAGTACTTC. Translating gives CASSSVEGGETQYF.

The rearrangement uses TRBV9 and TRBJ2-7; D remains ambiguous. The CDR3 consists of 14 residues. V gave up 0 bases and J gave up 2 bases, with 9 bases separating them. Germline values: CDR1 SGDLS, CDR2 YYNGEE. CDR3 loop: CASSVGQATYEQYF. CDR3 sequence (DNA): TGTGCCAGCAGCGTAGGGCAGGCAACCTACGAGCAGTACTTC.

This chain joins TRBV6-5 and TRBJ2-3; a possible D gene is TRBD2 (5 bases). The CDR3 is made up of 13 amino acids. V lost 6 bases and J 6 bases, leaving 13 bases between the germline ends. CDR1 and CDR2 from the germline V gene are MNHEY and SVGAGI. CDR3 nucleotides: TGTGCCAGCAGCCGCGGGTCCCACGATACGCAGTATTTT. It yields the protein CASSRGSHDTQYF.

The rearrangement links TRBV24-1 to TRBJ2-5; 10 nucleotides line up with TRBD1. This CDR3 is built from 16 residues. Losses at the gene ends were 4 bases for V and 3 bases for J; bases not matched to a gene: 7. From germline, CDR1 is KGHDR and CDR2 SFDVKD. The CDR3: CATSDPGTGVEETQYF. For the CDR3, the DNA is TGTGCCACCAGTGACCCTGGGACAGGGGTTGAAGAGACCCAGTACTTC.

J is TRBJ2-1 and V is TRBV4-3; 8 bases map to TRBD1. Trimming took 4 bases from V and 5 from J; bases not matched to a gene: 7. Germline CDR1 reads LGHNA; CDR2 reads YSLEER. The CDR3 consists of 15 residues. CDR3 sequence reads: CASSPTGQVNNEQFF. The CDR3 DNA sequence: TGCGCCAGCAGCCCTACGGGACAGGTGAACAATGAGCAGTTCTTC.

The V gene is TRBV9, the J gene TRBJ2-2; 7 nucleotides line up with TRBD1. This CDR3 spans 15 amino acids. V shed 3 bases, J shed 5 bases, and the junction held 7 bases outside the gene matches. Germline lookup yields CDR1 SGDLS and CDR2 YYNGEE. The CDR3: CASSADRDRTGELFF. In nucleotides, the CDR3 is TGTGCCAGCAGCGCTGACCGGGACAGAACCGGGGAGCTGTTTTTT.

The V call is TRBV19, the J call TRBJ2-3, with a possible D match to TRBD1 (6 bases). The V and J ends lost 7 bases and 5 bases respectively, with 10 bases between them. This CDR3 contains 12 residues. Germline loops: CDR1 LNHDA, CDR2 SQIVND (reference sequence). CDR3 nucleotides: TGTGCCAGTAAAGGGGGAAGAGATACGCAGTATTTT. This codes for CASKGGRDTQYF. Full variable domain (missing parts from reference TRBV19 and TRBJ2-3): DGGITQSPKYLFRKEGQNVTLSCEQNLNHDAMYWYRQDPGQGLRLIYYSQIVNDFQKGDIAEGYSVSREKKESFPLTVTSAQKNPTAFYLCASKGGRDTQYFGPGTRLTVL.

The chain employs TRBV4-2 and TRBJ1-2; D not resolved. With 0 bases removed from V and 3 bases from J, the gap between germline ends came to 8 bases. Germline CDR1 LGHNA, CDR2 YNFKEQ. The CDR3 is made up of 14 amino acids. This chain's CDR3 is CASSQDPRDYGYTF. The DNA for the CDR3 is TGTGCCAGCAGCCAAGATCCCCGGGACTATGGCTACACCTTC.

The rearrangement links TRBV6-6 to TRBJ2-7, with D perhaps TRBD1 (5 bases). Germline V lookup: CDR1 MNHNY, CDR2 SVGAGI (reference sequence). This CDR3 is 13 amino acids long. The V end lost 8 bases, the J end lost 5 bases, and 16 bases lay between the germline ends. The CDR3 sequence is CASLGQGSNEQYF. The CDR3 bases are TGTGCCAGCCTGGGGCAGGGTTCCAACGAGCAGTACTTC.